This is a list of T cell receptor beta chains from one sample in a study of control samples from healthy donors and cancer patients. Data came from immunoSEQ multiplex PCR; TCRdb stores just in-frame clones and leaves some out. Altogether 52,000 or so clones are present, around 95% being singletons, with the ten largest covering 3.5% to 4%. The sample was blood. Receptors originate from a man under 40 in good health. The CDR3 runs from the conserved cysteine through the conserved F or W. The D gene is left open where the match is weak. Some rows have no size entry. The others give once, few or many, or a class for an expanded clone.

d_call clone_size j_call v_call cdr3_aa cdr3_nt
- - TRBJ2-1 TRBV21-1 CASSTYPEGQGGLYNEQFF TGTGCCAGCAGCACCTACCCAGAAGGACAGGGAGGACTTTACAATGAGCAGTTCTTC
- once TRBJ1-1 TRBV5-6 CASSLMARWNTEAFF TGTGCCAGCAGCTTGATGGCCAGGTGGAACACTGAAGCTTTCTTT
TRBD1 - TRBJ2-1 TRBV6-5 CASISGQGMNNEQFF TGTGCCAGCATTTCGGGACAGGGAATGAACAATGAGCAGTTCTTC
- - TRBJ1-1 TRBV14 CASSQGLMALNTEAFF TGTGCCAGCAGCCAAGGTTTGATGGCACTGAACACTGAAGCTTTCTTT
- - TRBJ2-3 TRBV4-2 CASSHIGSTDTQYF TGTGCCAGCAGCCATATCGGGAGCACAGATACGCAGTATTTT
- - TRBJ2-5 TRBV2 CASSEAGGETQYF TGTGCCAGCAGTGAAGCAGGGGGGGAGACCCAGTACTTC
TRBD1 - TRBJ1-1 TRBV27 CASSPSVGQVNTEAFF TGTGCCAGCAGTCCGTCGGTCGGACAGGTGAACACTGAAGCTTTCTTT
- - TRBJ2-3 TRBV29-1 CSVKTGVRSTDTQYF TGCAGCGTTAAAACGGGAGTAAGGTCCACAGATACGCAGTATTTT
- - TRBJ2-5 TRBV5-1 CASSQGLSDQETQYF TGCGCCAGCAGCCAAGGACTGAGTGACCAAGAGACCCAGTACTTC
TRBD1 once TRBJ1-1 TRBV5-1 CASSSSRQGRRENTEAFF TGCGCCAGCAGCTCTTCACGACAGGGTAGGAGAGAGAACACTGAAGCTTTCTTT
- - TRBJ2-7 TRBV12-5 CASGLGGTYEQYF TGTGCTAGTGGTTTGGGGGGTACCTACGAGCAGTACTTC
TRBD1 - TRBJ1-1 TRBV5-1 CASSLDTGVNTEAFF TGCGCCAGCAGCTTGGATACAGGGGTGAACACTGAAGCTTTCTTT
- - TRBJ1-1 TRBV19 CATNRGSAMNTEAFF TGTGCCACGAATAGAGGGTCAGCCATGAACACTGAAGCTTTCTTT
- - TRBJ1-5 TRBV27 CASGPGTSNQPQHF TGTGCCAGCGGCCCGGGGACTAGCAATCAGCCCCAGCATTTT
TRBD1 - TRBJ2-7 TRBV6-2/TRBV6-3 CASSYSETGTYEQYF TGTGCCAGCAGTTACTCGGAGACAGGGACCTACGAGCAGTACTTC
- - TRBJ1-5 TRBV28 CASSLSQGSQPQHF TGTGCCAGCAGTTTATCTCAGGGTAGTCAGCCCCAGCATTTT
- - TRBJ2-1 TRBV4-2 CASSLATDSYNEQFF TGTGCCAGCAGCCTAGCGACGGACTCCTACAATGAGCAGTTCTTC
- - TRBJ1-3 TRBV14 CASSRYYGLGKQGLSGNTIYF TGTGCCAGCAGCCGCTACTACGGGCTGGGAAAACAGGGCCTCTCTGGAAACACCATATATTTT